This is a list of T cell receptor beta chains from one sample in a study of cytomegalovirus exposure and HLA in healthy donors. The data were produced by immunoSEQ multiplex PCR, yet TCRdb's version contains in-frame clones alone and is incomplete. This sample has some 170,000 clones; 77% occur once, and the top ten carry approximately 1.6%. Material: PBMCs. These TCRs come from a woman aged 25 to 39 in good health and CMV-seronegative. CDR3s include the opening cysteine and the closing phenylalanine or tryptophan. The D gene is left open where the match is weak. Clone size appears in some rows only: once, few, many, or a class for an expanded clone.

V gene,J gene,clone size,D gene,CDR3 DNA,CDR3 protein
TRBV5-4,TRBJ1-3,NA,TRBD1,TGTGCCAGCTCCCGGGACAGCTACTCTGGAAACACCATATATTTT,CASSRDSYSGNTIYF
TRBV7-9,TRBJ2-1,NA,NA,TGTGCCAGCAGCCCAAGCACCGGGATTCCTCGTCATGAGCAGTTCTTC,CASSPSTGIPRHEQFF
TRBV29-1,TRBJ2-7,NA,TRBD2,TGCAGCGTTGAAGATGGGACTAGCGGCTACGAGCAGTACTTC,CSVEDGTSGYEQYF
TRBV25-1,TRBJ1-2,NA,NA,TGTGCCAGCAGTGAAAGGAGTAACTATGGCTACACCTTC,CASSERSNYGYTF
TRBV30,TRBJ2-3,NA,TRBD2,TGTGCCTGGAGAACCGGGACTAGCGGTCCCGCTACAGATACGCAGTATTTT,CAWRTGTSGPATDTQYF
TRBV19,TRBJ2-1,NA,TRBD2,TGTGCCAGTAGTATTTCTAGCGGCGGCTCCTACAATGAGCAGTTCTTC,CASSISSGGSYNEQFF
TRBV5-1,TRBJ1-2,once,TRBD1,TGCGCCAGCAGCTTCGAGGGGGCAAACTATGGCTACACCTTC,CASSFEGANYGYTF
TRBV5-4,TRBJ2-7,NA,NA,TGTGCCAGCAGCTTGGGAGTTTCCTCCTACGAGCAGTACTTC,CASSLGVSSYEQYF
TRBV6-6,TRBJ2-7,NA,NA,TGTGCCAGCAGTTACCCGGACAGCTCCTACGAGCAGTACTTC,CASSYPDSSYEQYF
TRBV29-1,TRBJ1-1,NA,NA,TGCAGCGTCAACCGGGGCGGCAGGGGTGAAGCTTTCTTT,CSVNRGGRGEAFF
TRBV9,TRBJ2-2,few,TRBD1,TGTGCCAGCAGCGGGGACAGGGGTCCGGACACCGGGGAGCTGTTTTTT,CASSGDRGPDTGELFF
TRBV18,TRBJ2-5,NA,TRBD2,TGTGCCAGCTCACCACCTTCTAGCGGGAGGACCCAGTACTTC,CASSPPSSGRTQYF
TRBV27,TRBJ2-5,NA,NA,TGTGCCAGCAGTCCCTACGGGGAGACGGAAACCCAGTACTTC,CASSPYGETETQYF
TRBV19,TRBJ2-1,NA,TRBD2,TGTGCCAGTAGTATTTCAGCGGGAGACTACAATGAGCAGTTCTTC,CASSISAGDYNEQFF
TRBV7-9,TRBJ2-7,NA,TRBD1,TGTGCCAGCAGCCTGAGGACAGGGGGCGACGAGCAGTACTTC,CASSLRTGGDEQYF
TRBV6-6,TRBJ1-3,NA,TRBD1,TGTGCCAGCATACCCGCAGGGGGCGTTGGAAACACCATATATTTT,CASIPAGGVGNTIYF
TRBV7-3,TRBJ2-7,NA,NA,TGTGCCAGCAGCTTAACCGCAGGGTCCTACGAGCAGTACTTC,CASSLTAGSYEQYF
TRBV4-1,TRBJ1-2,NA,TRBD1,TGCGCCAGCAGCCAAGATCTGACAGGGATGATCTATGGCTACACCTTC,CASSQDLTGMIYGYTF
TRBV5-8,TRBJ2-3,NA,TRBD2,TGTGCCAGCAGCTTTGTAGCGGGGGGGCGCACAGATACGCAGTATTTT,CASSFVAGGRTDTQYF
TRBV28,TRBJ1-2,once,NA,TGTGCCAGCAGTCCCCTCTGGGGGTATGGGACAAACTATGGCTACACCTTC,CASSPLWGYGTNYGYTF
TRBV7-2,TRBJ2-3,NA,NA,TGTGCCAGCAGCTTAGTCTCAGGCCCGGATACGCAGTATTTT,CASSLVSGPDTQYF
TRBV23-1,TRBJ2-3,NA,TRBD1,TGCGCCAGCAGTCAATCAGGGGGCTCGAGGGTCCCAGATACGCAGTATTTT,CASSQSGGSRVPDTQYF
TRBV5-6,TRBJ2-3,few,TRBD1,TGTGCCAGCAGCCCACGGAGGTGGGACAGGGGTCTGGGAGATACGCAGTATTTT,CASSPRRWDRGLGDTQYF
TRBV27,TRBJ2-3,NA,TRBD2,TGTGCCAGCAGTTCTAGCGGGGGCCCTACTCGAGATACGCAGTATTTT,CASSSSGGPTRDTQYF
TRBV19,TRBJ2-5,NA,TRBD1,TGTGCCACCCAAGGGGGCAACCAAGAGACCCAGTACTTC,CATQGGNQETQYF
TRBV5-1,TRBJ1-2,NA,NA,TGCGCCAGCAGCGGGGGGGGCGGCTATGGCTACACCTTC,CASSGGGGYGYTF
TRBV4-2,TRBJ2-3,once,NA,TGTGCCAGCAGCCAAGAGGGGCGGGGGCGCTTGGCAGATACGCAGTATTTT,CASSQEGRGRLADTQYF
TRBV2,TRBJ1-2,NA,NA,TGTGCCAGCAGTATTCCAAGTTGGGGGGAAAAAAATGGCTACACCTTC,CASSIPSWGEKNGYTF
TRBV30,TRBJ1-6,NA,NA,TGTGCCTGGAGTAGGGGGGGCTCCTATAATTCACCCCTCCACTTT,CAWSRGGSYNSPLHF
TRBV29-1,TRBJ2-1,NA,TRBD2,TGCAGCGTTGAAGATGGCGAAGCGGGGGCTGGGCAGTTCTTC,CSVEDGEAGAGQFF
TRBV30,TRBJ2-7,NA,NA,TGTGCCTGGAGTGCCAATTTCTACGAGCAGTACTTC,CAWSANFYEQYF
TRBV11-2,TRBJ2-1,NA,NA,TGTGCCAGCGGCCTCCGGGGAAGTTACAATGAGCAGTTCTTC,CASGLRGSYNEQFF
TRBV7-6,TRBJ2-1,few,TRBD2,TGTGCCAGCAGCTTAGAAGAGCGGGAGGGCCTGGGTGAGCAGTTCTTC,CASSLEEREGLGEQFF
TRBV18,TRBJ1-1,few,TRBD1,TGTGCCAGCTCACCGGGTTTTTACGACAGGGGCAAAAAGGACACTGAAGCTTTCTTT,CASSPGFYDRGKKDTEAFF
TRBV4-1,TRBJ1-1,once,NA,TGCGCCAGCAGCCAACGAGGTCAGAACACTGAAGCTTTCTTT,CASSQRGQNTEAFF
TRBV27,TRBJ1-2,NA,NA,TGTGCCAGCAGGCGTAGTACCGTCTCCTTCAATGGCTACACCTTC,CASRRSTVSFNGYTF
TRBV18,TRBJ2-7,NA,NA,TGTGCCAGCTCCCCCGACACCGGCGGGTACGAGCAGTACTTC,CASSPDTGGYEQYF
TRBV27,TRBJ1-4,NA,NA,TGTGCCAGCTGCTTTGTCGGGGGGCGTTCTACTAATGAAAAACTGTTTTTT,CASCFVGGRSTNEKLFF
TRBV5-1,TRBJ2-1,NA,TRBD2,TGCGCCAGCAGCTTGGTCGGACTAGCGGGGGATGAGCAGTTCTTC,CASSLVGLAGDEQFF
TRBV5-1,TRBJ2-7,NA,TRBD2,TGCGCCAGCAGCATCACCTCCGGGACGCCCCGGGGGGCCTACGAGCAGTACTTC,CASSITSGTPRGAYEQYF
TRBV5-1,TRBJ1-3,NA,NA,TGCGCCAGCAGCTTGGATCCAGGGACACGCTCTGGAAACACCATATATTTT,CASSLDPGTRSGNTIYF
TRBV2,TRBJ1-1,few,TRBD1,TGTGCCAGCCGACCGGGACAGGGTCGCCCTGAAGCTTTCTTT,CASRPGQGRPEAFF
TRBV9,TRBJ2-1,once,TRBD2,TGTGCCAGCAGCCCCAGGGGTAGCGGGAGTTTCGATGAGCAGTTCTTC,CASSPRGSGSFDEQFF
TRBV4-2,TRBJ1-2,NA,TRBD1,TGTGCCAGCAGCTTTGCAGGGGGCGTCGACTATGGCTACACCTTC,CASSFAGGVDYGYTF
TRBV29-1,TRBJ1-1,few,NA,TGCAGCGTTCAGCCTAATTGGGGGGGGGATACTGAAGCTTTCTTT,CSVQPNWGGDTEAFF
TRBV15,TRBJ2-7,NA,TRBD1,TGTGCCACCAGCAGTTACCAAGGGGGCGCAGATTTCTACGAGCAGTACTTC,CATSSYQGGADFYEQYF
TRBV5-8,TRBJ2-1,once,TRBD2,TGTGCCAGCAGCCCGGGACTAGCAAGAGATGAGCAGTTCTTC,CASSPGLARDEQFF
TRBV9,TRBJ1-5,NA,NA,TGTGCCAGCAGCGTGGACAGTGGTCAGCCCCAGCATTTT,CASSVDSGQPQHF
TRBV6-5,TRBJ1-2,NA,NA,TGTGCCAGCAGTTTTCCTAGGGGCCTCTATGGCTACACCTTC,CASSFPRGLYGYTF
TRBV11-3,TRBJ2-7,NA,NA,TGTGCCAGCAGCTTTCGGGGGAACGAGCAGTACTTC,CASSFRGNEQYF
TRBV28,TRBJ1-2,NA,NA,TGTGCCAGCAGTTTGGGGAGGAGTTGGGGCTATGGCTACACCTTC,CASSLGRSWGYGYTF
TRBV19,TRBJ1-1,NA,TRBD1,TGTGCCAGTATTTCGGACAGGGGTAGGACTGAAGCTTTCTTT,CASISDRGRTEAFF
TRBV29-1,TRBJ1-2,NA,NA,TGCAGCGTTGAAGTACTTACGCTTTATGGCTACACCTTC,CSVEVLTLYGYTF
TRBV4-1,TRBJ1-1,few,NA,TGCGCCAGCAGCCAACCGAGGATCACTGAAGCTTTCTTT,CASSQPRITEAFF
TRBV19,TRBJ2-1,few,TRBD2,TGTGCCAGTAGTATTCTAGCGGGAGGCTACAACAATGAGCAGTTCTTC,CASSILAGGYNNEQFF
TRBV7-3,TRBJ2-3,NA,NA,TGTGCCAGCAGCTTGGGGAGTGCAGATACGCAGTATTTT,CASSLGSADTQYF
TRBV30,TRBJ2-3,NA,NA,TGTGCCTGGAGTGTATCAAGCGCAGATACGCAGTATTTT,CAWSVSSADTQYF
TRBV5-1,TRBJ1-2,NA,TRBD1,TGCGCCAGCAGCCCACCGACAGGGGAAACAATTAGCGGCTACACCTTC,CASSPPTGETISGYTF
TRBV7-3,TRBJ2-1,NA,NA,TGTGCCAGCAGCTTAACAGCGGGCTACAATGAGCAGTTCTTC,CASSLTAGYNEQFF